The 6 T cell receptor beta chains below all came from one sample that was sequenced in a study of cytomegalovirus exposure and HLA in healthy donors. This PCR relied on a set of 60 Vbeta primers and 13 Jbeta primers. Sequenced by immunoSEQ multiplex PCR; TCRdb stores in-frame clones only, minus some. The table lists about 190,000 clones, roughly four fifths of them singletons. Sequencing was performed on PBMCs. Every receptor here comes from a woman in her 30s in good health and CMV-seropositive.

This clone was picked up one time. The V and J genes are TRBV5-1 and TRBJ1-1; 11 bases map to TRBD1. The V gene's germline CDR1 is SGHRS and CDR2 YFSETQ. The CDR3 is 15 amino acids. Trimming at V came to 4 bases and at J to 3 bases, leaving 5 bases not matched to a gene. DNA of the CDR3: TGCGCCAGCAGCCTGGACAGGGGGCCGTACACTGAAGCTTTCTTT. Encoded protein: CASSLDRGPYTEAFF.

The chain carries TRBV6-5 and TRBJ1-1; D remains ambiguous. Germline CDR1 is MNHEY and CDR2 is SVGAGI. Deletions cut 7 bases from V and 0 bases from J, with 15 bases between. The CDR3 has 15 amino acids. The CDR3 coding sequence is TGTGCCAGCATGTCAGCAGGCTATATGAACACTGAAGCTTTCTTT. This codes for CASMSAGYMNTEAFF.

This clone has a handful of counts. The V and J genes are TRBV28 and TRBJ2-1; 13 bases fit TRBD2. V was clipped by 7 bases and J by 10 bases; unmatched bases: 10. This CDR3 has 15 amino acids. In germline, CDR1 is MDHEN, CDR2 SYDVKM. CDR3 in DNA: TGTGCCAGCATCCCCGGGACTAGCGGGAACTGGGAGCAGTTCTTC. Protein sequence: CASIPGTSGNWEQFF. The full variable domain, with the rest looked up from reference TRBV28 and TRBJ2-1, is DVKVTQSSRYLVKRTGEKVFLECVQDMDHENMFWYRQDPGLGLRLIYFSYDVKMKEKGDIPEGYSVSREKKERFSLILESASTNQTSMYLCASIPGTSGNWEQFFGPGTRLTVL.

The chain carries TRBV6-5 and TRBJ2-1, with 11 bases that match TRBD2. This CDR3 is 15 amino acids long. Trimming at V came to 6 bases and at J to 6 bases, leaving 7 bases not matched to a gene. Germline V lookup: CDR1 MNHEY, CDR2 SVGAGI. The chain's CDR3 is CASRGLSGRGNEQFF. Here the CDR3 DNA reads TGTGCCAGCAGGGGCCTTAGCGGGAGGGGCAATGAGCAGTTCTTC.

V and J are TRBV28 and TRBJ2-1, with D uncertain. Per the germline V gene, CDR1 is MDHEN and CDR2 is SYDVKM. The ends were cut back, 3 bases at V and 9 bases at J, with 15 bases in the middle. CDR3 length equals 14 residues. The CDR3 DNA sequence: TGTGCCAGCAGTTTGGTTTCGCCTCCGGGTGAGCAGTTCTTC. It translates to CASSLVSPPGEQFF.

V gene TRBV5-1 combines with J gene TRBJ1-4; D ambiguous. V was clipped by 0 bases and J by 4 bases, with 4 bases between them. This CDR3 region has 13 residues. CDR1 is SGHRS, CDR2 YFSETQ, per germline. CDR3 region: CASSLVSNEKLFF. For the CDR3, the DNA is TGCGCCAGCAGCTTGGTTAGTAATGAAAAACTGTTTTTT.